This T cell receptor (beta chain) was recorded in a study of blood T cells in healthy people across ages. With a J-beta primer mix and a sample-barcoded 5' primer, a second PCR ran roughly 6 to 11 cycles. TCRdb analysed the 5' RACE reads with MiXCR anew, one entry per CDR3 protein. The sample carries 650,000 to 1,000,000 distinct CDR3 sequences, around 34% recorded once. The CDR3 runs 15 residues. The V end was cut by 2 bases, the J end by 0 bases, with 10 bases between. CDR1 is SGHAT and CDR2 is FQDESV in the germline V gene (reference sequence). Only a few counts were recorded for this clonotype. This sequence joins TRBV11-1 and TRBJ1-1; no firm D call. The TCR was taken from a man aged 18 to 35 in good health. Material: blood. CDR3 amino acids: CASSLKGLMNTEAFF. The CDR3, as DNA: TGTGCCAGCAGCTTAAAGGGCCTCATGAACACTGAAGCTTTCTTT.